The entry below describes one T cell receptor beta chain. The data were obtained in a study of blood T cell repertoires in COVID-19. On the study more broadly: The study drew acute and convalescent COVID-19 samples from the United States, Italy and Spain. The analysed material was cDNA or gDNA that came from T cells, B-cell-depleted T cells, or PBMCs.

As processed by the authors: Reference gene primer amplification in the assay estimated nucleated cell counts. The table came from immunoSEQ multiplex PCR; TCRdb's copy has only in-frame clones and leaves some out. That table furnishes V, J and clone size, whereas the DNA furnished D and trimming. The data contain roughly 290,000 clones, 75% to 95% of them singletons. Patients in Seattle were enrolled during active infection, then followed longitudinally. CDR3 length: 13 residues. Germline loops: CDR1 MNHEY, CDR2 SVGAGI. Trimming shortened V by 7 bases and J by 10 bases, and 17 bases separated the two germline ends.

Source material: peripheral blood. The origin of this receptor is a woman aged 25 to 45 with COVID-19, enrolled during active disease. The chain is built from TRBV6-5 and TRBJ2-1; D perhaps matches TRBD2 (5 bases). The CDR3 nucleotides are TGTGCCAGCACCTTCGCCCGGACTGTGGAGCAGTTCTTC. Protein product: CASTFARTVEQFF.